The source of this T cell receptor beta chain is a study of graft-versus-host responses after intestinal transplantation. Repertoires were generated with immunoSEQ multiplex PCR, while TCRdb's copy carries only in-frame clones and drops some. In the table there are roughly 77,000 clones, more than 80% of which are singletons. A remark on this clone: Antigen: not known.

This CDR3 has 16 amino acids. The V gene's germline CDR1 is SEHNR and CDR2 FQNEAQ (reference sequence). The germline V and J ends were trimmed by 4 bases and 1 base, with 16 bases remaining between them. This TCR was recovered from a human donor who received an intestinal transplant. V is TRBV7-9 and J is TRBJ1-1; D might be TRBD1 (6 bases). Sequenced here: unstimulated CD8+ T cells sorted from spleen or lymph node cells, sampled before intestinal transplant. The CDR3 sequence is CASSSTQGHRNTEAFF. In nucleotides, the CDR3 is TGTGCCAGCAGCTCGACACAGGGCCACCGGAACACTGAAGCTTTCTTT.